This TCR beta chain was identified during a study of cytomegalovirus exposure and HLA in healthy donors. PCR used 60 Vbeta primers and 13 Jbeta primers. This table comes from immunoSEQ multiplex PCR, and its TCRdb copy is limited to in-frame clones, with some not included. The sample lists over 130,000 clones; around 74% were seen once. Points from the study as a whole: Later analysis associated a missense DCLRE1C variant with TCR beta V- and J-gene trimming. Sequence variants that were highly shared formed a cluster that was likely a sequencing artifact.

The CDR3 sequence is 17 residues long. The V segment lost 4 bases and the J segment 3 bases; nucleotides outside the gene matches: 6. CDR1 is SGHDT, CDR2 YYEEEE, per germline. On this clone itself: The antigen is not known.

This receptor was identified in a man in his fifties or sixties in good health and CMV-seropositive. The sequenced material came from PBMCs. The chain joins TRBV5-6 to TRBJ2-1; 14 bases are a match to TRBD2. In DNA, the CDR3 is TGTGCCAGCAGCAGGGGACTAGCGGGAGTAGACTACAATGAGCAGTTCTTC. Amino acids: CASSRGLAGVDYNEQFF.